These 7 T cell receptor beta chains were all obtained from the same sample, sequenced in a study of blood T cell repertoires in COVID-19. Assay: immunoSEQ multiplex PCR; the TCRdb copy retains only in-frame clones and omits some. The sample carries around 290,000 clones, around 90% recorded once. Sequenced input: PBMCs or T cells enriched from blood (not recorded which). The receptors were gathered from a woman in her forties who had recovered from COVID-19.

This clone has only a few counts. This sequence joins TRBV3-1 (or the pseudogene TRBV3-2) and TRBJ2-2; D gene unclear. The length of the CDR3 is 17 residues. V shed 0 bases and J shed 0 bases, with 11 bases lying between them. Looked up from germline, CDR1 is LGHDT and CDR2 is YNNKEL (reference sequence). The CDR3 DNA reads as TGTGCCAGCAGCCAAGATTATCTAGTGTCGAACACCGGGGAGCTGTTTTTT. Translated, it gives CASSQDYLVSNTGELFF.

The chain couples TRBV10-3 to TRBJ2-1; the D gene is possibly TRBD1 (6 bases). This CDR3 is built from 15 residues. CDR1 is ENHRY and CDR2 is SYGVKD in the germline V gene. With 5 bases removed from V and 0 bases from J, the gap between germline ends came to 11 bases. This chain's CDR3 is CAISLDRSSYNEQFF. CDR3 in DNA: TGTGCCATCAGTCTCGACAGGAGCTCCTACAATGAGCAGTTCTTC.

V usage is TRBV12-5 and J usage is TRBJ1-1, with TRBD1 matching over 7 bases. Trimming cost V 7 bases and J 5 bases; bases outside gene matches: 7. This CDR3 is built from 13 residues. Germline values: CDR1 LGHNT, CDR2 FRNRAP. The CDR3 region is CASARGLGTEAFF. CDR3 DNA sequence: TGTGCTAGTGCAAGGGGGCTGGGGACTGAAGCTTTCTTT.

J is TRBJ1-1 and V is TRBV7-3; the D gene is possibly TRBD1 (5 bases). This CDR3 spans 13 amino acids. Germline assignment: CDR1 SGHTA and CDR2 FQGTGA. V lost 5 bases and J 3 bases, leaving 10 bases between the germline ends. The CDR3 sequence: CASSRGGDTEAFF. In DNA, the CDR3 is TGTGCCAGCAGCCGTGGGGGGGACACTGAAGCTTTCTTT. Based on the CDR3 plus reference TRBV7-3 and TRBJ1-1, the full variable domain is GAGVSQTPSNKVTEKGKYVELRCDPISGHTALYWYRQSLGQGPEFLIYFQGTGAADDSGLPNDRFFAVRPEGSVSTLKIQRTERGDSAVYLCASSRGGDTEAFFGQGTRLTVV.

About this clone: This specimen includes other DNA sequences encoding the same CDR3. The chain employs TRBV27 and TRBJ1-1; D is unclear. V gave up 3 bases and J gave up 0 bases, with 5 bases separating them. From germline, CDR1 is MNHEY and CDR2 SMNVEV (reference sequence). The CDR3 is made up of 13 amino acids. CDR3 amino acids: CASSLQLNTEAFF. CDR3 in DNA: TGTGCCAGCAGTTTGCAGTTGAACACTGAAGCTTTCTTT.

Here the CDR3 reads CATVPGQGVHGANVLTF. The DNA of the CDR3 is TGTGCCACCGTTCCGGGACAGGGGGTGCATGGGGCCAACGTCCTGACTTTC. This chain joins TRBV24-1 and TRBJ2-6; 11 nucleotides match TRBD1. The V gene's germline CDR1 is KGHDR and CDR2 SFDVKD. This CDR3 spans 17 amino acids. V lost 9 bases and J lost 3; bases outside the gene matches: 9.

The chain links TRBV3-1 (or the pseudogene TRBV3-2) to TRBJ1-2; a possible D gene is TRBD1 (5 bases). The CDR3 has 13 residues. Germline lookup yields CDR1 LGHDT and CDR2 YNNKEL (reference sequence). V dropped 1 base and J dropped 8 bases, with 11 bases sitting between them. In nucleotides, the CDR3 is TGTGCCAGCAGCCAAGTCAAGGGGTCGGGCTACACCTTC. Protein product: CASSQVKGSGYTF.